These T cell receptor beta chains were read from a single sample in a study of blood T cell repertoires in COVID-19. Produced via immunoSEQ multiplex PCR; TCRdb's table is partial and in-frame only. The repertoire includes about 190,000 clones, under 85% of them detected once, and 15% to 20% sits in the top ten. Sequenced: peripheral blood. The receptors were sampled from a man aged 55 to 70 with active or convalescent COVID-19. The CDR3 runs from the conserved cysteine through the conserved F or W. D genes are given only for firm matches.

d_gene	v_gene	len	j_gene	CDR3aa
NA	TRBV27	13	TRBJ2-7	CASSSRPGVGQYF
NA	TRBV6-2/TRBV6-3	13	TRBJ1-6	CASSRGGDSPLHF
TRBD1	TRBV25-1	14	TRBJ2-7	CASSKGQGANEQYF
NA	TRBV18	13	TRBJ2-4	CASSPSLQSIQYF
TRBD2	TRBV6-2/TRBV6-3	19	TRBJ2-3	CASSKMTPGTSGSTDTQYF
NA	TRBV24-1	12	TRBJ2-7	CATSDSLYEQYF
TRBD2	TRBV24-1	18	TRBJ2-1	CATIPGLAGPPSYNEQFF
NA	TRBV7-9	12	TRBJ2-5	CASSERGETQYF
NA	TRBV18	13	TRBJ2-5	CASSPPMVAKQYF
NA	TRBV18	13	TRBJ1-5	CASSPSGNQPQHF
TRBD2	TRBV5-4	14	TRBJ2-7	CASTSRGGSYEQYF
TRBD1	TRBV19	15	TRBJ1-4	CASSKQGAANEKLFF
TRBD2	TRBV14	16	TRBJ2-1	CASSFNVAGFYNEQFF
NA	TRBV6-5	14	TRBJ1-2	CASTLLTGREGYTF
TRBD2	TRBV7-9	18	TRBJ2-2	CASSPGLADFINTGELFF
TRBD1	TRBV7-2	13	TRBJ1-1	CASSLGPRGEAFF
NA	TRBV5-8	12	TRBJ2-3	CASSPLRDTQYF
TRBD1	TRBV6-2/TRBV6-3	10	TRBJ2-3	CASSDRDQYF
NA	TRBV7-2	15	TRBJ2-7	CASSPSRGLGGEQYF
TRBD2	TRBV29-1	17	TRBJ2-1	CSVEDQRTSGSLGEQFF
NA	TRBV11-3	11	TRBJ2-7	CASSLDCEQYF
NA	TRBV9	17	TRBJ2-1	CASSAVGRLSSYNEQFF